This record covers a single T cell receptor beta chain. The antigen remains unidentified. Treatment indicated: oral pan-JAK inhibitor, 5-10 mg twice daily. Extracted RNA was reverse transcribed into cDNA, the sequencing template. Assay used: immunoSEQ multiplex PCR; TCRdb lists only in-frame clones, some missing. The sample includes 95,000 to 100,000 clones, 60% to 65% of them seen just once. The data belong to a study of CD8+ T cells in alopecia areata. Study information: Tofacitinib exposure lasted 6 to 18 months, followed by 6 months off drug.

V shed 3 bases, J shed 4 bases, and the junction held 1 base outside the gene matches. This CDR3 has 12 residues. From germline, CDR1 is SGHNT and CDR2 YYREEE (reference sequence). General study findings and limits: Throughout tofacitinib, many expanded lesional clones continued to persist in scalp and blood.

The genes are TRBV5-4 and TRBJ2-7; TRBD1 aligns across 7 bases. Sequenced here: CD8+ T cells sorted from blood, sampled at week 4, from a patient treated with tofacitinib. This clonotype was sampled from a human donor with alopecia areata. The CDR3 loop is CASSWDSYEQYF. The CDR3 nucleotides read TGTGCCAGCAGCTGGGACAGTTACGAGCAGTACTTC.